The source of this T cell receptor (beta chain) is a study of cytomegalovirus exposure and HLA in healthy donors. As for the study in general: Assignment to the Caucasian-associated ancestry cluster applied to around 76% of the 350 to 500 genotyped donors.

Trimming took 3 bases from V and 0 from J, leaving 9 bases between them. The germline V gene has CDR1 SGHTA and CDR2 FQGNSA. CDR3 length: 16 amino acids. The study, taken as a whole, reports: A later analysis found common viral pathogens apparently linked to several of the most significant clusters. Trimming of TCR beta V- and J-genes showed a link, identified in a later analysis, to a missense DCLRE1C variant.

The PCR was carried out with 60 Vbeta primers and 13 Jbeta primers. This table comes from immunoSEQ multiplex PCR, and its TCRdb copy is limited to in-frame clones, with some not included. The sample carries approximately 210,000 clones, 80% to 90% recorded once. Of note for this clone: The antigen is undetermined.

The sequence was collected from a young man in good health and CMV-seronegative. Sequences were obtained from PBMCs. The chain couples TRBV7-2 to TRBJ1-6; no reliable D call. CDR3 sequence: CASSFGRSSYNSPLHF. Written as DNA, the CDR3 is TGTGCCAGCAGCTTCGGCCGGAGCTCCTATAATTCACCCCTCCACTTT.